The 21 T cell receptor beta chains reported below all come from one sample, sequenced in a study of T-cell reconstitution after alpha-beta-depleted transplantation in children. Unique molecular identifiers featured in how the TCRbeta library was prepared. TCRdb ran MiXCR on the PCR reads and lists one entry per CDR3 protein. Altogether some 110,000 distinct CDR3 sequences are present, 9% to 12% being singletons, with the ten largest covering 34%. Sequencing was performed on PBMCs, taken before TCRalphabeta/CD19-depleted stem cell transplant. The receptor source for this set is a boy under 10 years old with acute lymphoblastic leukemia, due to receive a stem cell transplant.

This clonotype was found a few times. V gene TRBV5-6 combines with J gene TRBJ2-2; D assignment may be TRBD1 or TRBD2 (6 bases each). Per the germline V gene, CDR1 is SGHDT and CDR2 is YYEEEE. The V and J ends lost 4 bases and 0 bases respectively, with 31 bases between them. The CDR3 loop spans 22 amino acids. CDR3 loop: CASSGGPRTSTVASTNTGELFF. The CDR3 nucleotides read TGTGCCAGCAGCGGGGGGCCGCGGACAAGCACGGTGGCCAGCACGAACACCGGGGAGCTGTTTTTT.

This clonotype was picked up a small number of times. The chain carries TRBV6-1 and TRBJ1-4; D possibly corresponds to TRBD1 (5 bases). Germline assignment: CDR1 MNHNS and CDR2 SASEGT. This CDR3 region has 15 residues. V lost 1 base, J lost 5 bases, and 11 bases lay in between. The CDR3 sequence is CASSEGQTGNEKLFF. CDR3 bases: TGTGCCAGCAGTGAAGGACAGACGGGGAATGAAAAACTGTTTTTT.

This clonotype showed up many times. The chain couples TRBV12-3 or TRBV12-4 to TRBJ2-1; 8 positions match TRBD2. This CDR3 region has 17 residues. V gave up 3 bases and J gave up 8 bases; unmatched junction bases: 15. The CDR3 loop reads CASSFPPLLAATDEQFF. As DNA, the CDR3 is TGTGCCAGCAGTTTTCCCCCCTTACTAGCGGCTACGGATGAGCAGTTCTTC.

The chain is built from TRBV5-1 and TRBJ2-7; D may correspond to TRBD1 or TRBD2 (5 bases each). This CDR3 is 14 amino acids long. CDR1 is SGHRS and CDR2 is YFSETQ in the germline V gene. The V and J ends lost 4 bases and 13 bases respectively, with 24 bases between them. The CDR3 sequence is CASSPEAGPTERYF. CDR3 sequence (DNA): TGCGCCAGCAGCCCGGAGGCAGGGCCTACCGAGCGATACTTC.

This clonotype was picked up a small number of times. This chain connects TRBV12-3 or TRBV12-4 to TRBJ1-2; TRBD1 agrees at 7 bases. Trimming removed 7 bases from V and 5 bases from J; junction bases left unmatched: 4. This CDR3 has 12 amino acids. The DNA of the CDR3 is TGTGCCAGCACGGCAGGGGGATATGGCTACACCTTC. Its translation is CASTAGGYGYTF.

This clonotype was detected many times. The CDR3 bases are TGCAGTGCTAGAGATGGACGGTTAGCTTCCTACGAGCAGTACTTC. Its translation is CSARDGRLASYEQYF. The chain employs TRBV20-1 and TRBJ2-7; no definite D call. The CDR3 contains 15 residues. Germline V CDR1 and CDR2: DFQATT, SNEGSKA (reference sequence). V lost 0 bases to trimming and J lost 1 base, with 13 bases between them.

This clonotype was seen more than once but under ten times. The genes are TRBV5-6 and TRBJ2-7; D gene uncertain. The germline gives CDR1 SGHDT, CDR2 YYEEEE. The CDR3 has 13 residues. V dropped 4 bases and J dropped 7 bases, with 15 bases sitting between them. The CDR3 nucleotides are TGTGCCAGCAGCACCCCTCCCTTCGGGGAGCAGTACTTC. Amino acid sequence: CASSTPPFGEQYF.

This clonotype was seen many times. The chain links TRBV6-5 to TRBJ1-2, with D perhaps matching TRBD1 (6 bases). The CDR3 has 15 residues. Germline CDR1 reads MNHEY; CDR2 reads SVGAGI. The ends were cut back, 4 bases at V and 2 bases at J, with 14 bases in the middle. The DNA of the CDR3 is TGTGCCAGCAGTTCCCAAGGGGGGGCGAACTATGGCTACACCTTC. Translating gives CASSSQGGANYGYTF.

This clonotype was picked up many times. The rearrangement links TRBV20-1 to TRBJ2-1; 12 bases match TRBD2. The CDR3 totals 18 residues. The germline gives CDR1 DFQATT, CDR2 SNEGSKA (reference sequence). Trimming removed 1 base from V and 7 bases from J; junction bases left unmatched: 14. CDR3 in amino acids: CSARVLHGLAGGGNEQFF. DNA for the CDR3: TGCAGTGCTAGAGTCTTACATGGGCTAGCGGGAGGGGGTAATGAGCAGTTCTTC.

This clonotype came up a few times. CDR3 bases: TGTGCCAGCAGCGTCAGGGGTGTCGGACAGCCCCAGCATTTT. Encoded protein: CASSVRGVGQPQHF. V and J are TRBV9 and TRBJ1-5; D possibly corresponds to TRBD1 (6 bases). CDR1 SGDLS and CDR2 YYNGEE come from the germline V gene. Trimming took off 2 bases at V and 7 bases at J, with 13 bases between the two ends. CDR3 length: 14 amino acids.

Ten or more counts support this clonotype. The chain employs TRBV25-1 and TRBJ2-7; TRBD1 matches 9 bases. V shed 3 bases and J 2 bases; nucleotides not matched to a gene: 11. This CDR3 has 17 residues. Germline loops: CDR1 MGHDK, CDR2 SYGVNS. The CDR3 nucleotides are TGTGCCAGCAGTGACCCGAAAACCGGGACAGGGCCCTACGAGCAGTACTTC. Translating it yields CASSDPKTGTGPYEQYF.

This clonotype was picked up many times. This sequence joins TRBV7-9 and TRBJ2-3; D possibly corresponds to TRBD2 (6 bases). CDR3 length: 14 amino acids. With 6 bases removed from V and 2 bases from J, the gap between germline ends came to 12 bases. Germline CDR1 reads SEHNR; CDR2 reads FQNEAQ (reference sequence). The CDR3 region has the DNA TGTGCCAGCAGGCGCACGGGGGACACAGATACGCAGTATTTT. Amino acids: CASRRTGDTDTQYF.

This clonotype turned up a few times. The chain is built from TRBV12-3 or TRBV12-4 and TRBJ2-7; D is possibly TRBD2 (6 bases). Trimming cost V 3 bases and J 3 bases, with 15 bases left between them. The CDR3 is 15 residues long. In DNA, the CDR3 is TGTGCCAGCAGTTTTGGAGGGGTTGGGTACTACGAGCAGTACTTC. It translates to CASSFGGVGYYEQYF.

CDR3 bases: TGCAGTGCTAGTTCGGGTGATCAGCCCCAGCATTTT. It translates to CSASSGDQPQHF. This rearrangement joins TRBV20-1 to TRBJ1-5; D not certain. CDR1 DFQATT and CDR2 SNEGSKA come from the germline V gene (reference sequence). Trimming took 3 bases from V and 5 from J, leaving 8 bases between them. The CDR3 covers 12 residues.

This clonotype was found a few times. CDR3 amino acids: CASSRLGQGAYEQYF. CDR3 nucleotide sequence: TGTGCCAGTAGCCGTCTGGGACAGGGGGCTTACGAGCAGTACTTC. V is TRBV19 and J is TRBJ2-7; 12 positions match TRBD1. Trimming at V came to 6 bases and at J to 4 bases, leaving 7 bases not matched to a gene. Germline assignment: CDR1 LNHDA and CDR2 SQIVND (reference sequence). This CDR3 comprises 15 residues.

This clonotype was observed at least ten times. The J gene is TRBJ2-1, the V gene TRBV6-5, with 14 bases that match TRBD2. CDR1 and CDR2 from the germline V gene are MNHEY and SVGAGI. The CDR3 sequence is 16 residues long. Trimming cost V 8 bases and J 4 bases; bases outside gene matches: 7. In nucleotides, the CDR3 is TGTGCCAGCCGTCCGACTAGCGGGAGGGTTTACAATGAGCAGTTCTTC. It translates to CASRPTSGRVYNEQFF.

The CDR3 reads CASSHQTSYGYTF. DNA of the CDR3: TGTGCCAGCAGCCACCAGACCAGCTATGGCTACACCTTC. This chain connects TRBV3-1 to TRBJ1-2, with D unresolved. This CDR3 has 13 residues. Per germline, CDR1 LGHDT and CDR2 YNNKEL (reference sequence). Deletions cut 3 bases from V and 4 bases from J, with 9 bases between.

This clonotype was recorded at least ten times. The chain uses TRBV5-1 and TRBJ1-1; 8 positions match TRBD1. Germline V gene lookup returns CDR1 SGHRS and CDR2 YFSETQ. Trimming took 4 bases from V and 7 from J; bases not matched to a gene: 3. This CDR3 is built from 12 residues. CDR3: CASSPGTGEAFF. The DNA of the CDR3 is TGCGCCAGCAGCCCTGGGACAGGTGAAGCTTTCTTT.

The chain recombines TRBV4-2 with TRBJ2-2, with TRBD2 matching 7 bases. Trimming cost V 2 bases and J 7 bases; bases outside gene matches: 7. The length of the CDR3 is 15 residues. CDR1 is LGHNA, CDR2 YNFKEQ, per germline. The CDR3 here is CASSQSLRENGELFF. In DNA, the CDR3 is TGTGCCAGCAGCCAATCTTTGCGGGAGAACGGGGAGCTGTTTTTT.

This clonotype has more than one count but fewer than ten. The chain uses TRBV6-1 and TRBJ1-1; D remains ambiguous. V shed 11 bases and J shed 0 bases, with 13 bases lying between them. Looked up from germline, CDR1 is MNHNS and CDR2 is SASEGT. The CDR3 is 13 residues long. CDR3 region: CASCLSLNTEAFF. The DNA for the CDR3 is TGTGCCTCGTGCCTGTCCCTGAACACTGAAGCTTTCTTT.

The chain recombines TRBV19 with TRBJ2-7, with D possibly TRBD2 on 5 matching bases. The germline V and J ends were trimmed by 9 bases and 1 base, with 19 bases remaining between them. The CDR3 is 15 amino acids. The germline V gene encodes CDR1 LNHDA and CDR2 SQIVND (reference sequence). This CDR3 is CASSRGPPQSYEQYF. The CDR3 DNA reads TGTGCCAGCTCTCGAGGGCCTCCCCAATCCTACGAGCAGTACTTC.